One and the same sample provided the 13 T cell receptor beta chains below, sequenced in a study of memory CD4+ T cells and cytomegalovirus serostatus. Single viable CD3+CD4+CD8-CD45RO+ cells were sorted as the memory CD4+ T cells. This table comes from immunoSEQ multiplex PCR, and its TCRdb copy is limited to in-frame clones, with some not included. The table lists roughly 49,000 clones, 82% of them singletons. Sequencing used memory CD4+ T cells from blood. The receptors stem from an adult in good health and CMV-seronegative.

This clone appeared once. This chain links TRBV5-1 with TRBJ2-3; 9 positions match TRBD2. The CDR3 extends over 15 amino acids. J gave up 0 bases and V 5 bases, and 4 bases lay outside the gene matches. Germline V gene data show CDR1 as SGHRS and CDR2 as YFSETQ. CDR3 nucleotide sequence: TGCGCCAGCAGGCTAGCGGGGCTAAGCACAGATACGCAGTATTTT. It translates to CASRLAGLSTDTQYF.

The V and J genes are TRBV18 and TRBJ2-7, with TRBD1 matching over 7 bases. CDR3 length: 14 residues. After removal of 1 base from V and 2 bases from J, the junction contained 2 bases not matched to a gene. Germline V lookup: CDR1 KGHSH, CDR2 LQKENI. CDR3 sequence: CASSPRGTAYEQYF. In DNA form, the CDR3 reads TGTGCCAGCTCACCACGGGGGACAGCCTACGAGCAGTACTTC.

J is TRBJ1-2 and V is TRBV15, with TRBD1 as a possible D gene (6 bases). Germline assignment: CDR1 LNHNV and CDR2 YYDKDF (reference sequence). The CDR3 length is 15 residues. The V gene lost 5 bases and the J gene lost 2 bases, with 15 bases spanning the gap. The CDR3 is CATSPQGGLNYGYTF. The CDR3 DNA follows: TGTGCCACCAGCCCACAAGGGGGTTTGAACTATGGCTACACCTTC.

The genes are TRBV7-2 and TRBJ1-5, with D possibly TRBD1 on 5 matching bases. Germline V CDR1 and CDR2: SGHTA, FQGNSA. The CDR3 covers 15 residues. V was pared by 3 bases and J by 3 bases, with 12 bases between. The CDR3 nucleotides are TGTGCCAGCAGCTTGAATCAGGGAAACAATCAGCCCCAGCATTTT. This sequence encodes CASSLNQGNNQPQHF.

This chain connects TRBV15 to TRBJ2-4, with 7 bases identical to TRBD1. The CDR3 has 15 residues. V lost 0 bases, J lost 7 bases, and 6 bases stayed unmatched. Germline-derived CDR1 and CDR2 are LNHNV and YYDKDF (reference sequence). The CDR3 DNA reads TGTGCCACCAGCAGAGATCTCGACAGGGCGAACATTCAGTACTTC. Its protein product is CATSRDLDRANIQYF.

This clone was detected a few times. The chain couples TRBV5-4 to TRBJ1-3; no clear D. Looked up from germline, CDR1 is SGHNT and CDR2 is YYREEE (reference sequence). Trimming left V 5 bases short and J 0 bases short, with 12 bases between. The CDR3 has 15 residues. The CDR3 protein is CASRPDAYSGNTIYF. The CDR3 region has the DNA TGTGCCAGCAGGCCCGATGCCTACTCTGGAAACACCATATATTTT.

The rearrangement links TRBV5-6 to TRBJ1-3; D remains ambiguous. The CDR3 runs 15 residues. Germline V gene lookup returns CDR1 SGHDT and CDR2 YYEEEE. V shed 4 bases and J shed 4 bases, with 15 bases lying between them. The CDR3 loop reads CASSLWLGSGNTIYF. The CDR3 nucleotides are TGTGCCAGCAGCCTCTGGTTGGGGTCCGGAAACACCATATATTTT.

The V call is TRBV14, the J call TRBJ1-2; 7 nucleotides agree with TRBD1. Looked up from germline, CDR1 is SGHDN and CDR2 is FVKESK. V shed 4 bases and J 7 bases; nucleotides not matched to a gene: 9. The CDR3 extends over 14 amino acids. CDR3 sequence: CASSPLTGYRGYTF. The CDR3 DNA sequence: TGTGCCAGCAGCCCCCTGACAGGGTATCGTGGCTACACCTTC.

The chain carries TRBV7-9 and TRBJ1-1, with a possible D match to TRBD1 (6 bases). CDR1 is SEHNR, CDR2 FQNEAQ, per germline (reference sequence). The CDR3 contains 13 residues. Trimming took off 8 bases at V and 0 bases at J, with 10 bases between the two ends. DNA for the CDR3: TGTGCCAGCCAAGGACAGTTGAACACTGAAGCTTTCTTT. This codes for CASQGQLNTEAFF.

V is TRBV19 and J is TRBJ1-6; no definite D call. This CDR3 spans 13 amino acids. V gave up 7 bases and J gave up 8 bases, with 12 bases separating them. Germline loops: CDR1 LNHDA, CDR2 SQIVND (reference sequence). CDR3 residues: CASNRASDSPLHF. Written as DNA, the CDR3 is TGTGCCAGTAACCGAGCTTCGGATTCACCCCTCCACTTT. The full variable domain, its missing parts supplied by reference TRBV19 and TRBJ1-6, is DGGITQSPKYLFRKEGQNVTLSCEQNLNHDAMYWYRQDPGQGLRLIYYSQIVNDFQKGDIAEGYSVSREKKESFPLTVTSAQKNPTAFYLCASNRASDSPLHFGNGTRLTVT.

In DNA, the CDR3 is TGTGCCAGCAGCTTGGGACAGGGGGCGCCGGGGAATGAAAAACTGTTTTTT. It codes for CASSLGQGAPGNEKLFF. The chain carries TRBV5-6 and TRBJ1-4, with 10 bases matching TRBD1. The CDR3 has 17 amino acids. Germline V gives CDR1 SGHDT, CDR2 YYEEEE. Trimming took 0 bases from V and 5 from J; bases not matched to a gene: 7.

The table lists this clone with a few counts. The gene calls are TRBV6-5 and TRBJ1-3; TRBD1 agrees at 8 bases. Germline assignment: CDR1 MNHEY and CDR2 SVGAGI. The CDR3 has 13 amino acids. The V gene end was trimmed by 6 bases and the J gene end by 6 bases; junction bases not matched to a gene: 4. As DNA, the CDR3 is TGTGCCAGCAGAGGACAGGGAGTAAACACCATATATTTT. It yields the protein CASRGQGVNTIYF.

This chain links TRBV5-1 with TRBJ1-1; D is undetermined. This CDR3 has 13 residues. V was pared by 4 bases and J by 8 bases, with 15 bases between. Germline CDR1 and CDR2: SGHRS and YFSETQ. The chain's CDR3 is CASSRNPFQEAFF. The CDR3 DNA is TGCGCCAGCAGCAGGAACCCCTTTCAGGAAGCTTTCTTT.